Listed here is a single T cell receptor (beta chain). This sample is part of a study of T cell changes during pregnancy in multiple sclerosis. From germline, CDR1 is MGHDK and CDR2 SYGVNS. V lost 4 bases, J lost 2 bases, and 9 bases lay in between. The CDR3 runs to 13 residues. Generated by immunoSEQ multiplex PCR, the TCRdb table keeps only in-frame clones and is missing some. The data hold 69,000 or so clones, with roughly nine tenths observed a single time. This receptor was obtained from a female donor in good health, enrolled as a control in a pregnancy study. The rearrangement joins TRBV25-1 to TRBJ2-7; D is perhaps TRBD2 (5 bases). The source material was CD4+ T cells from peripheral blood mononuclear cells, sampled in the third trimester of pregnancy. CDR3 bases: TGTGCCAGCAGTGGACGGGGAACCTACGAGCAGTACTTC. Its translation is CASSGRGTYEQYF.